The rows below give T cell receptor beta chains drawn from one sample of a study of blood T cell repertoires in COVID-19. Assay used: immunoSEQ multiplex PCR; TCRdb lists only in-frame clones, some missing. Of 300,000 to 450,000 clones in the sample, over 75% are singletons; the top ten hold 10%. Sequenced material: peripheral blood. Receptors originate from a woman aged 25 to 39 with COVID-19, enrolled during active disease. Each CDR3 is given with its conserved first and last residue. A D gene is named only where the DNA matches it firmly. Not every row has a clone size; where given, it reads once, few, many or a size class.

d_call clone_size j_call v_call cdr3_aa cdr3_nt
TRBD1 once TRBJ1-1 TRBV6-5 CASRRDRAENTEAFF TGTGCCAGCAGACGGGACAGGGCCGAGAACACTGAAGCTTTCTTT
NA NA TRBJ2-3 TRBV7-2 CASSSMGQSTDTQYF TGTGCCAGCAGCTCCATGGGGCAGAGCACAGATACGCAGTATTTT
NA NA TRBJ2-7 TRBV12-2 CASRLVPDYEQYF TGTGCAAGTCGCTTAGTCCCAGACTACGAGCAGTACTTC
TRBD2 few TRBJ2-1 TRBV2 CASRVAGEYNEQFF TGTGCCAGTCGAGTAGCGGGAGAATACAATGAGCAGTTCTTC
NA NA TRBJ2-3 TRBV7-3 CASSLGGFSTDTQYF TGTGCCAGCAGCTTAGGCGGATTTAGCACAGATACGCAGTATTTT
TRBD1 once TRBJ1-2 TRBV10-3 CAISESTGGHGYTF TGTGCCATCAGTGAGTCGACAGGGGGGCATGGCTACACCTTC
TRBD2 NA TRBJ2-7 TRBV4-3 CASSRGLAGGNEQYF TGCGCCAGCAGCCGGGGACTAGCGGGAGGAAATGAGCAGTACTTC
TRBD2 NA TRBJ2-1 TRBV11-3 CASSLEENQGLAGRDEQFF TGTGCCAGCAGCTTAGAGGAGAACCAGGGACTAGCGGGAAGGGATGAGCAGTTCTTC
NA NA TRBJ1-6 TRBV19 CASSPGLSGSSPLHF TGTGCCAGTAGCCCGGGACTTTCAGGGAGTTCACCCCTCCACTTT
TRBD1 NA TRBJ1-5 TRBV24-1 CATSDRTGGNQPQHF TGTGCCACCAGTGATCGGACAGGGGGCAATCAGCCCCAGCATTTT
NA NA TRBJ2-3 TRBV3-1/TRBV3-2 CASSQLSSTDTQYF TGTGCCAGCAGCCAACTGAGCAGCACAGATACGCAGTATTTT
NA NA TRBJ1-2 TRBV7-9 CASSSAGNVYTF TGTGCCAGCAGCTCGGCAGGGAACGTCTACACCTTC
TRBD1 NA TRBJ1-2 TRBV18 CASSPSGTGDGYTF TGTGCCAGCTCACCTTCCGGGACAGGGGATGGCTACACCTTC
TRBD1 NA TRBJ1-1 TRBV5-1 CASSYDPGQMNTEAFF TGCGCCAGCAGCTACGATCCGGGACAGATGAACACTGAAGCTTTCTTT
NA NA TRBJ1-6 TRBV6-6 CASSSPGVKASPLHF TGTGCCAGCAGCTCCCCGGGGGTGAAGGCTTCACCCCTCCACTTT
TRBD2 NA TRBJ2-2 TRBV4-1 CASSPGGLAVTGELFF TGCGCCAGCAGCCCAGGGGGACTAGCGGTGACCGGGGAGCTGTTTTTT
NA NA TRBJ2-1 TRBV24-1 CATSDTRGGSNNEQFF TGTGCCACCAGTGATACCCGCGGGGGCTCGAACAATGAGCAGTTCTTC
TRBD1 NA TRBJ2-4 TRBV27 CASSLTGASDIQYF TGTGCCAGCAGTTTGACAGGGGCGTCGGACATTCAGTACTTC
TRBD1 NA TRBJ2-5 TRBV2 CASSEDRGLQETQYF TGTGCCAGCAGTGAAGACAGGGGCTTGCAAGAGACCCAGTACTTC
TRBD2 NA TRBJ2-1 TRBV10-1 CASSGTGLAGVDEQFF TGCGCCAGCAGTGGGACGGGACTAGCGGGAGTGGATGAGCAGTTCTTC
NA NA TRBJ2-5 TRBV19 CASSKRRDRETQYF TGTGCCAGTAGTAAACGGCGGGACAGAGAGACCCAGTACTTC
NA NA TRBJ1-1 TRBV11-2 CASSDSLDTEAFF TGTGCCAGCAGCGATAGCTTGGACACTGAAGCTTTCTTT
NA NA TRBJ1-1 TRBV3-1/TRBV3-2 CASSQAHTEAFF TGTGCCAGCAGCCAAGCCCATACTGAAGCTTTCTTT
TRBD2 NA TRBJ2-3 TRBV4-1 CASSRRDYPDGDTQYF TGCGCCAGCAGCCGACGGGACTACCCCGATGGGGATACGCAGTATTTT